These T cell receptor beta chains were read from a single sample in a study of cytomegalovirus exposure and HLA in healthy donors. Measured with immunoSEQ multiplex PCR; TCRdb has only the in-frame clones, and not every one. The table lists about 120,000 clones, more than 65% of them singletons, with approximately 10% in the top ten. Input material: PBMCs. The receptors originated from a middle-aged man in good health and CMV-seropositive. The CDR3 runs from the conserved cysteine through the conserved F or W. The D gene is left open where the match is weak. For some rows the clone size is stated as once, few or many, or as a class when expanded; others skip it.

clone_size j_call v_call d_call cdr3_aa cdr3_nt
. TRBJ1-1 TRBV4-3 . CASSPRTAKNTEAFF TGCGCCAGCAGCCCTCGGACAGCGAAGAACACTGAAGCTTTCTTT
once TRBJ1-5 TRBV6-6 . CASCIQFNQPQHF TGTGCCAGCTGCATACAATTCAATCAGCCCCAGCATTTT
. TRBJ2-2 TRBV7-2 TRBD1 CASSFVGTGLVGELFF TGTGCCAGCAGCTTTGTTGGGACAGGGTTGGTCGGGGAGCTGTTTTTT
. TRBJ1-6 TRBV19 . CATSDWDNSPLHF TGTGCCACTAGCGACTGGGATAATTCACCCCTCCACTTT
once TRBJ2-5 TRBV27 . CASKPQYF TGTGCCAGCAAGCCCCAGTACTTC
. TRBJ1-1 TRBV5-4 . CASSPDTVAEAFF TGTGCCAGCAGCCCCGACACCGTCGCTGAAGCTTTCTTT
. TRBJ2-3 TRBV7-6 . CASSLGGPGTDTQYF TGTGCCAGCAGCTTAGGGGGGCCGGGCACAGATACGCAGTATTTT
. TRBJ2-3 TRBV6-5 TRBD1 CASGRTGPTDTQYF TGTGCCAGCGGACGGACAGGCCCCACAGATACGCAGTATTTT
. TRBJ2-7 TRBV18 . CASSFDSSYEQYF TGTGCCAGCTCATTCGACAGCTCCTACGAGCAGTACTTC
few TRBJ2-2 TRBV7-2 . CASTPPRFTGELFF TGTGCCAGCACTCCACCCAGATTCACCGGGGAGCTGTTTTTT
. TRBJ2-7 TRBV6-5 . CASSYSGAHEQYF TGTGCCAGCAGTTACTCAGGGGCCCACGAGCAGTACTTC
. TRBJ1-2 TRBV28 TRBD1 CASSETGDRDGYTF TGTGCCAGCAGCGAAACAGGGGATCGGGATGGCTACACCTTC
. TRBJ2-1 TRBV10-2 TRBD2 CASRPAGEKNNEQFF TGCGCCAGCAGACCAGCGGGGGAGAAAAACAATGAGCAGTTCTTC
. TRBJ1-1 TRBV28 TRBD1 CASRKTGAGGGTEAFF TGTGCCAGCAGGAAAACAGGGGCTGGCGGTGGCACTGAAGCTTTCTTT
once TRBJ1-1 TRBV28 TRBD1 CASRRTGGSTEAFF TGTGCCAGCAGACGAACAGGGGGAAGCACTGAAGCTTTCTTT
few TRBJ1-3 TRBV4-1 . CASSQRGRDNLGNTIYF TGCGCCAGCAGCCAAAGGGGCAGGGATAATCTTGGAAACACCATATATTTT
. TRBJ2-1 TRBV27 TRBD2 CASSGGTSVYSYNEQFF TGTGCCAGCAGTGGTGGGACTAGCGTATACTCCTACAATGAGCAGTTCTTC
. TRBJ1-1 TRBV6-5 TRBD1 CASSYPRTGNTEAFF TGTGCCAGCAGTTACCCCAGGACAGGTAACACTGAAGCTTTCTTT
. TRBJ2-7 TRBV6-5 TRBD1 CASRIRQGPYEQYF TGTGCCAGCAGAATAAGACAGGGCCCCTACGAGCAGTACTTC
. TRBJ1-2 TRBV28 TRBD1 CASRVTGGNYGYTF TGTGCCAGCAGAGTAACAGGGGGAAACTATGGCTACACCTTC
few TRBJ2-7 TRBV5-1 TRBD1 CASSHDRDRPYEQYF TGCGCCAGCAGCCATGACCGGGACAGACCCTACGAGCAGTACTTC
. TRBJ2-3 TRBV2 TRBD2 CASSAGRGGSTDTQYF TGTGCCAGCAGTGCTGGACGGGGGGGCAGCACAGATACGCAGTATTTT
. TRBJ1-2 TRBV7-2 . CASSLEGRGGYTF TGTGCCAGCAGCTTAGAAGGTCGGGGTGGCTACACCTTC
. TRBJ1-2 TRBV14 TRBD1 CASSQFGTGAYGYTF TGTGCCAGCAGCCAGTTCGGGACAGGGGCGTATGGCTACACCTTC
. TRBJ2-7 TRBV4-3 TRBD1 CASSQDSTGTGGFEQYF TGCGCCAGCAGCCAAGATTCAACCGGGACAGGGGGGTTCGAGCAGTACTTC
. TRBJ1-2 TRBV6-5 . CASMGGGAMGYTF TGTGCCAGCATGGGGGGGGGTGCTATGGGCTACACCTTC
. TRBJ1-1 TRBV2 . CASSTRVRGNTEAFF TGTGCCAGCTCCACTCGGGTCCGAGGGAACACTGAAGCTTTCTTT
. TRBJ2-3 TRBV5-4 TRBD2 CASSSSWGRGVGDTQYF TGTGCCAGCAGCTCGTCTTGGGGTCGGGGGGTCGGAGATACGCAGTATTTT
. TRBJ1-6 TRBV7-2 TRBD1 CASSYDRDNSPLHF TGTGCCAGCAGCTATGACAGGGATAATTCACCCCTCCACTTT
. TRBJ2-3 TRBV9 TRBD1 CASSITAGQGGYDTQYF TGTGCCAGCAGCATCACTGCGGGACAGGGGGGGTACGATACGCAGTATTTT
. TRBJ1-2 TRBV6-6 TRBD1 CASSPINRDRSYGYTF TGTGCCAGCAGTCCCATTAACCGGGACAGGAGCTATGGCTACACCTTC
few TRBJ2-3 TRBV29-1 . CSVGVLDVGTDTQYF TGCAGCGTTGGTGTCCTAGATGTAGGCACAGATACGCAGTATTTT
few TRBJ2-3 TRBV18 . CASSAGASTDTQYF TGTGCCAGCTCAGCAGGGGCTAGCACAGATACGCAGTATTTT
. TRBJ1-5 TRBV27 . CASSLGRVEQPQHF TGTGCCAGCAGTTTAGGCAGGGTAGAGCAGCCCCAGCATTTT
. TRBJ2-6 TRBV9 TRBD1 CASSPAGTGSSGANVLTF TGTGCCAGCAGTCCTGCCGGGACAGGAAGCTCTGGGGCCAACGTCCTGACTTTC
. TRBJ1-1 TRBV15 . CATSRPGQLTEAFF TGTGCCACCAGCAGACCGGGACAACTCACTGAAGCTTTCTTT
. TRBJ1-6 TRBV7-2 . CASSLGGAGGPYNSPLHF TGTGCCAGCAGCTTAGGTGGCGCAGGCGGGCCCTATAATTCACCCCTCCACTTT
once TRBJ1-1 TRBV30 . CAWSSDRNEAFF TGTGCCTGGAGCTCCGACAGGAACGAAGCTTTCTTT
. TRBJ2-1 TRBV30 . CAWRTDSFEQFF TGTGCCTGGAGGACGGACAGCTTTGAGCAGTTCTTC
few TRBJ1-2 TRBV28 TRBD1 CASQDWTGESGGYTF TGTGCCAGCCAGGACTGGACAGGGGAGTCGGGTGGCTACACCTTC
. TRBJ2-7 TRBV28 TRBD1 CASSLGRGPYEQYF TGTGCCAGCAGTTTAGGCAGGGGGCCCTACGAGCAGTACTTC
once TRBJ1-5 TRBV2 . CASSEERAANQPQHF TGTGCCAGCAGTGAAGAGAGGGCAGCCAATCAGCCCCAGCATTTT
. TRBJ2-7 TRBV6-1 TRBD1 CASSEEEGASYEQYF TGTGCCAGCAGTGAAGAAGAGGGGGCTTCCTACGAGCAGTACTTC
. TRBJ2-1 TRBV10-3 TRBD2 CAISEKTSSHNEQFF TGTGCCATCAGTGAGAAGACTAGCTCCCACAATGAGCAGTTCTTC
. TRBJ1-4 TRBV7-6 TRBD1 CASSLNRGLGEKLFF TGTGCCAGCAGCCTTAACAGGGGTTTGGGTGAAAAACTGTTTTTT
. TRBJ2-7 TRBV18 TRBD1 CASSAGTGKTYEQYF TGTGCCAGCTCAGCCGGGACAGGGAAGACCTACGAGCAGTACTTC
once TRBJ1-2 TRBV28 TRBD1 CASSLRPGQGGYGYTF TGTGCCAGCAGTTTACGGCCGGGACAGGGAGGCTATGGCTACACCTTC
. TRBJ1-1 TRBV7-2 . CASRRPRDSYMNTEAFF TGTGCCAGCAGACGGCCCCGGGATTCTTACATGAACACTGAAGCTTTCTTT
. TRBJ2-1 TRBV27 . CASSPFGGSVGNEQFF TGTGCCAGCAGCCCCTTCGGGGGTAGCGTCGGCAATGAGCAGTTCTTC
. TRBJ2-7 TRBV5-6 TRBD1 CASSLGQGSYEQYF TGTGCCAGCAGCTTGGGACAGGGGTCTTACGAGCAGTACTTC